The 23 T cell receptor beta chains given below trace back to one sample, sequenced in a study of cytomegalovirus exposure and HLA in healthy donors. PCR primers comprised 60 Vbeta and 13 Jbeta primers. Here immunoSEQ multiplex PCR was the method, and the copy in TCRdb shows in-frame clones only, minus some. The table shows approximately 150,000 clones, with about 80% occurring only once. The sample was PBMCs. All receptors come from a man aged 25-45 years in good health and CMV-seronegative.

The V and J genes are TRBV11-2 and TRBJ1-6; the match to TRBD1 covers 7 bases. CDR1 is SGHAT, CDR2 FQNNGV, per germline. The CDR3 contains 14 residues. The V segment lost 3 bases and the J segment 9 bases; nucleotides outside the gene matches: 5. The CDR3, as DNA: TGTGCCAGCAGCTTGGGGACAGCGGCTTCACCCCTCCACTTT. Translation gives CASSLGTAASPLHF.

The V call is TRBV30, the J call TRBJ2-1, with 14 bases aligning to TRBD2. The junction had 2 bases not matched to a gene; V was cut back by 5 bases and J by 2 bases. Germline V lookup: CDR1 GTSNPN, CDR2 SVGIG (reference sequence). CDR3 length: 15 residues. This CDR3 reads CAWSTSGGAYNEQFF. CDR3 DNA: TGTGCCTGGTCGACTAGCGGGGGGGCCTACAATGAGCAGTTCTTC.

The chain joins TRBV6-5 to TRBJ1-1; possibly TRBD1 for D (5 bases). Germline V CDR1 and CDR2: MNHEY, SVGAGI. Trimming removed 6 bases from V and 10 bases from J, with 15 bases in between. The CDR3 length is 12 residues. The DNA for the CDR3 is TGTGCCAGCAGCCCAGGGAAGAGTGCAGCTTTCTTT. It specifies CASSPGKSAAFF.

The V call is TRBV7-9, the J call TRBJ2-7; tentative D call: TRBD1 (5 bases). This CDR3 has 12 amino acids. V was pared by 5 bases and J by 6 bases, with 11 bases between. Germline V lookup: CDR1 SEHNR, CDR2 FQNEAQ (reference sequence). CDR3 protein: CASSPGFGEQYF. The CDR3 nucleotides read TGTGCCAGCAGCCCAGGGTTCGGCGAGCAGTACTTC.

The J gene is TRBJ1-1, the V gene TRBV10-3, with D perhaps matching TRBD1 (6 bases). CDR1 ENHRY and CDR2 SYGVKD come from the germline V gene. Trimming took 4 bases from V and 3 from J, leaving 12 bases between them. The CDR3 is 14 residues long. CDR3 sequence reads: CAISGDNWYTEAFF. DNA for the CDR3: TGTGCCATCAGTGGGGACAACTGGTACACTGAAGCTTTCTTT.

The chain couples TRBV30 to TRBJ2-7; TRBD2 aligns across 9 bases. The trim removed 1 base at V and 5 bases at J, leaving 3 bases unmatched. The CDR3 has 13 residues. The germline CDR1 and CDR2 sequences are GTSNPN and SVGIG (reference sequence). In nucleotides, the CDR3 is TGTGCCTGGAGTGGCCTAGCGGGGAACGAGCAGTACTTC. Protein: CAWSGLAGNEQYF.

CDR3 loop: CARSPGFEGTEAFF. Here the CDR3 DNA reads TGTGCCAGAAGTCCGGGATTCGAGGGCACTGAAGCTTTCTTT. The chain uses TRBV7-9 and TRBJ1-1; D gene unclear. V lost 9 bases and J lost 4, with 18 bases in between. The CDR3 loop spans 14 amino acids. The germline CDR1 and CDR2 sequences are SEHNR and FQNEAQ (reference sequence).

The chain combines TRBV6-5 with TRBJ1-2; 8 nucleotides match TRBD1. CDR1 MNHEY and CDR2 SVGAGI come from the germline V gene. The CDR3 has 14 amino acids. V gave up 3 bases and J gave up 8 bases; unmatched junction bases: 8. The DNA for the CDR3 is TGTGCCAGCAGTTATTCTGCAGGGGGCGGGGGCTACACCTTC. It codes for CASSYSAGGGGYTF.

This clone was observed many times. This chain uses TRBV5-4 with TRBJ2-5, with D maybe TRBD2 (6 bases). The CDR3 contains 15 residues. The V end lost 3 bases, the J end lost 2 bases, and 14 bases lay between the germline ends. CDR1 and CDR2 (germline): SGHNT, YYREEE (reference sequence). DNA for the CDR3: TGTGCCAGCAGCTCCCACCTGGGGGGTCAAGAGACCCAGTACTTC. It translates to CASSSHLGGQETQYF.

V gene TRBV5-1 combines with J gene TRBJ2-2; D gene ambiguous. CDR1 is SGHRS and CDR2 is YFSETQ in the germline V gene. V was pared by 2 bases and J by 2 bases, with 7 bases between. The CDR3 contains 14 residues. CDR3 sequence: CASSLAANTGELFF. In nucleotides, the CDR3 is TGCGCCAGCAGCTTAGCCGCAAACACCGGGGAGCTGTTTTTT.

This clone was found once. The rearrangement uses TRBV25-1 and TRBJ1-1; a weak D match, TRBD1 (5 bases). This CDR3 comprises 14 residues. V shed 6 bases and J shed 1 base, with 12 bases lying between them. Germline V lookup: CDR1 MGHDK, CDR2 SYGVNS. CDR3 amino acids: CASSPGGENTEAFF. The CDR3 bases are TGTGCCAGCAGCCCCGGAGGGGAGAACACTGAAGCTTTCTTT.

This clone has more than one count but fewer than ten. The chain has TRBV9 and TRBJ1-1; 8 bases fit TRBD1. The V gene's germline CDR1 is SGDLS and CDR2 YYNGEE. V shed 1 base, J shed 6 bases, and the junction held 2 bases outside the gene matches. The CDR3 has 13 amino acids. Written as DNA, the CDR3 is TGTGCCAGCAGCGTAACAGGGGGGGCTGAAGCTTTCTTT. This encodes CASSVTGGAEAFF.

The genes are TRBV28 and TRBJ2-1; 10 bases are shared with TRBD1. Germline V gives CDR1 MDHEN, CDR2 SYDVKM. V gave up 4 bases and J gave up 2 bases; unmatched junction bases: 11. The CDR3 totals 18 residues. The CDR3 DNA reads TGTGCCAGCAGTTCCTTTCCGGGACAGGGGCGCCCCTACAATGAGCAGTTCTTC. It codes for CASSSFPGQGRPYNEQFF.

This sequence joins TRBV30 and TRBJ2-5, with 8 bases fitting TRBD1. The DNA end favors TRBJ2-7, so the J call may be wrong. Germline-derived CDR1 and CDR2 are GTSNPN and SVGIG (reference sequence). This CDR3 comprises 14 residues. The CDR3 sequence is CAWSPQQGAYEQYF. As DNA, the CDR3 is TGTGCCTGGAGTCCCCAACAGGGGGCCTACGAGCAGTACTTC.

The chain has TRBV7-9 and TRBJ2-5; D is unresolved. V lost 5 bases to trimming and J lost 7 bases, with 17 bases between them. CDR1 and CDR2 from the germline V gene are SEHNR and FQNEAQ (reference sequence). This CDR3 region has 14 residues. CDR3 loop: CASSPRRMEGTQYF. CDR3 in DNA: TGTGCCAGCAGCCCTCGGCGGATGGAAGGGACCCAGTACTTC.

The genes are TRBV9 and TRBJ2-1; D call uncertain. This CDR3 is built from 14 residues. Germline CDR1 and CDR2: SGDLS and YYNGEE. With 4 bases removed from V and 4 bases from J, the gap between germline ends came to 12 bases. The CDR3 nucleotides are TGTGCCAGCAGCCTCTCAACTCCGTACAATGAGCAGTTCTTC. Amino acids: CASSLSTPYNEQFF.

This rearrangement joins TRBV2 to TRBJ1-3, with a possible D match to TRBD1 (6 bases). CDR3 length: 14 residues. V gave up 6 bases and J gave up 2 bases, with 11 bases separating them. The germline CDR1 and CDR2 sequences are SNHLY and FYNNEI. CDR3 loop: CASRTGLTGNTIYF. DNA of the CDR3: TGTGCCAGCAGAACAGGGCTAACTGGAAACACCATATATTTT.

The genes are TRBV19 and TRBJ1-1; D not certain. Germline assignment: CDR1 LNHDA and CDR2 SQIVND (reference sequence). The V end lost 4 bases, the J end lost 3 bases, and 15 bases lay between the germline ends. This CDR3 has 15 residues. The CDR3 coding sequence is TGTGCCAGTAGTACCCCGGCGGGTTCGGACACTGAAGCTTTCTTT. This gives the protein CASSTPAGSDTEAFF.

The V call is TRBV4-2, the J call TRBJ2-3; D call uncertain. CDR1 is LGHNA and CDR2 is YNFKEQ in the germline V gene. The CDR3 spans 13 residues. Trimming pared 4 bases from V and 4 bases from J, leaving 9 bases between. The chain's CDR3 is CASSLIIPDTQYF. The CDR3 bases are TGTGCCAGCAGCCTAATAATTCCAGATACGCAGTATTTT.

This clone was seen more than once but under ten times. The genes are TRBV10-2 and TRBJ2-5; 9 nucleotides align to TRBD2. This CDR3 has 13 amino acids. J gave up 11 bases and V 5 bases, and 9 bases lay outside the gene matches. The germline gives CDR1 WSHSY, CDR2 SAAADI. The CDR3 loop reads CASSPLAGWEQYF. DNA for the CDR3: TGCGCCAGCAGTCCGCTAGCGGGATGGGAGCAGTACTTC.

The rearrangement uses TRBV6-1 and TRBJ1-2; the match to TRBD1 covers 7 bases. The J segment lost 3 bases and the V segment lost 3 bases, leaving 7 bases of the junction unmatched. Germline loops: CDR1 MNHNS, CDR2 SASEGT. This CDR3 is built from 15 residues. The CDR3 nucleotides are TGTGCCAGCAGTGAGATTTTGACAGGGTACTATGGCTACACCTTC. Its protein product is CASSEILTGYYGYTF.

This clone has a handful of counts. The J gene is TRBJ1-2, the V gene TRBV14; TRBD1 is a possible D gene (5 bases). Germline lookup yields CDR1 SGHDN and CDR2 FVKESK. The CDR3 consists of 16 residues. Trimming left V 6 bases short and J 7 bases short, with 24 bases between. The CDR3 sequence is CASSPFTGTPGSGYTF. For the CDR3, the DNA is TGTGCCAGCAGTCCATTCACCGGGACTCCGGGAAGTGGCTACACCTTC.

V and J are TRBV7-9 and TRBJ1-1; D not resolved. This CDR3 spans 12 amino acids. Germline CDR1 and CDR2: SEHNR and FQNEAQ (reference sequence). V shed 1 base and J shed 6 bases, with 6 bases lying between them. CDR3 sequence (DNA): TGTGCCAGCAGCTTAGGAGGGCCTGAAGCTTTCTTT. Its translation: CASSLGGPEAFF.